The 29 T cell receptor beta chains below were found in one sample sequenced in a study of type 1 regulatory T cells. A single record per CDR3 protein comes from TCRdb applying MiXCR to the reads. The sample lists roughly 20,000 distinct CDR3 sequences; roughly a tenth were seen once. Sequencing was carried out using CD4+ T cells, either the whole sample or a sorted fraction (not recorded which). These receptor sequences come from a human donor in good health.

This clonotype showed up many times. The genes are TRBV14 and TRBJ2-7; 8 nucleotides agree with TRBD1. This CDR3 region has 14 residues. Losses at the gene ends were 6 bases for V and 0 bases for J; bases not matched to a gene: 4. The germline gives CDR1 SGHDN, CDR2 FVKESK. CDR3 loop: CASRRTGSSYEQYF. The CDR3 nucleotides read TGTGCCAGCAGGCGGACAGGGAGCTCCTACGAGCAGTACTTC.

This clonotype was observed a few times. The chain carries TRBV7-6 and TRBJ2-6; 11 nucleotides match TRBD2. J gave up 1 base and V 0 bases, and 2 bases lay outside the gene matches. This CDR3 has 18 amino acids. CDR1 is SGHVS and CDR2 is FNYEAQ in the germline V gene. This CDR3 reads CASSLATSGVSGANVLTF. In DNA form, the CDR3 reads TGTGCCAGCAGCTTAGCGACTAGCGGGGTTTCTGGGGCCAACGTCCTGACTTTC.

This clonotype occurred a few times. The chain uses TRBV5-1 and TRBJ2-1, with D possibly matching TRBD1 (6 bases). CDR3 length equals 15 residues. V lost 4 bases to trimming and J lost 2 bases, with 13 bases between them. The germline V gene has CDR1 SGHRS and CDR2 YFSETQ. This CDR3 is CASSQETGTYNEQFF. DNA for the CDR3: TGCGCCAGCAGCCAGGAGACAGGCACCTACAATGAGCAGTTCTTC. The full variable domain, its missing parts supplied by reference TRBV5-1 and TRBJ2-1, is KAGVTQTPRYLIKTRGQQVTLSCSPISGHRSVSWYQQTPGQGLQFLFEYFSETQRNKGNFPGRFSGRQFSNSRSEMNVSTLELGDSALYLCASSQETGTYNEQFFGPGTRLTVL.

This clonotype was counted a few times. The gene calls are TRBV10-3 and TRBJ2-7; tentatively, D is TRBD1 or TRBD2 (5 bases each). V lost 6 bases and J 3 bases, leaving 15 bases between the germline ends. The CDR3 sequence is 14 residues long. CDR1 ENHRY and CDR2 SYGVKD come from the germline V gene. Here the CDR3 reads CAISPGAASYEQYF. In DNA form, the CDR3 reads TGTGCCATCAGCCCCGGGGCAGCAAGCTACGAGCAGTACTTC.

The V call is TRBV5-1, the J call TRBJ2-2; D not certain. Germline CDR1 SGHRS, CDR2 YFSETQ. The V end lost 0 bases, the J end lost 5 bases, and 11 bases lay between the germline ends. The CDR3 covers 15 residues. CDR3 loop: CASSLEGRITGELFF. CDR3 nucleotides: TGCGCCAGCAGCTTGGAGGGCCGTATAACCGGGGAGCTGTTTTTT.

This clonotype was seen many times. V and J are TRBV9 and TRBJ2-3; D might be TRBD1 or TRBD2, each matching 5 bases. Per germline, CDR1 SGDLS and CDR2 YYNGEE. CDR3 size: 14 residues. V was shortened by 2 bases and J by 5 bases, with 12 bases between the two germline ends. CDR3 DNA: TGTGCCAGCAGCGTCCGGGGCGCGGGAGATACGCAGTATTTT. Translated, it gives CASSVRGAGDTQYF.

This clonotype was counted many times. The chain uses TRBV5-6 and TRBJ2-5; 7 bases agree with TRBD1. Per germline, CDR1 SGHDT and CDR2 YYEEEE. V dropped 0 bases and J dropped 5; count of bases not matched to a gene: 7. The CDR3 spans 15 residues. The CDR3 DNA reads TGTGCCAGCAGCTTGGCAGGGGGATTGGCGGAGACCCAGTACTTC. Amino acids: CASSLAGGLAETQYF. The full variable domain, its missing parts supplied by reference TRBV5-6 and TRBJ2-5, is DAGVTQSPTHLIKTRGQQVTLRCSPKSGHDTVSWYQQALGQGPQFIFQYYEEEERQRGNFPDRFSGHQFPNYSSELNVNALLLGDSALYLCASSLAGGLAETQYFGPGTRLLVL.

CDR3 DNA: TGCAGTGCTAGGACTAGCGGGGGGTCAGATACGCAGTATTTT. Translated: CSARTSGGSDTQYF. The chain has TRBV20-1 and TRBJ2-3; the match to TRBD2 covers 13 bases. Trimming removed 3 bases from V and 4 bases from J; junction bases left unmatched: 1. The CDR3 contains 14 residues. The germline V gene has CDR1 DFQATT and CDR2 SNEGSKA (reference sequence).

On this clonotype: Being one base from a much bigger clone, this may be a read error. The CDR3 nucleotides read TGCGCCAGCAGCTCAACCCGGGACAGGGGCGAAGGCCACACCTTC. This codes for CASSSTRDRGEGHTF. The chain has TRBV5-1 and TRBJ1-2, with 10 bases that match TRBD1. Germline CDR1 SGHRS, CDR2 YFSETQ. The length of the CDR3 is 15 residues. The ends lost 3 bases at V and 12 bases at J; junction bases unmatched: 14.

Only a few counts were recorded for this clonotype. The chain links TRBV24-1 to TRBJ2-3; TRBD1 matches 7 bases. After removal of 4 bases from V and 5 bases from J, the junction contained 8 bases not matched to a gene. Germline V gene data show CDR1 as KGHDR and CDR2 as SFDVKD. The CDR3 is 15 amino acids. In DNA form, the CDR3 reads TGTGCCACCAGTGACCGGGGACAGTTAGGAGATACGCAGTATTTT. Translating gives CATSDRGQLGDTQYF.

This clonotype was picked up a small number of times. J is TRBJ2-3 and V is TRBV5-6, with D possibly TRBD2 on 5 matching bases. The V and J ends lost 1 base and 3 bases respectively, with 12 bases between them. The CDR3 has 15 amino acids. Germline assignment: CDR1 SGHDT and CDR2 YYEEEE. CDR3 sequence (DNA): TGTGCCAGCAGCTTGCACGGGATAAGTACAGATACGCAGTATTTT. Protein product: CASSLHGISTDTQYF.

The table lists this clonotype with many counts. V usage is TRBV20-1 and J usage is TRBJ2-5; D gene ambiguous. This CDR3 spans 12 amino acids. The ends were cut back, 5 bases at V and 2 bases at J, with 9 bases in the middle. Germline V lookup: CDR1 DFQATT, CDR2 SNEGSKA (reference sequence). This CDR3 is CSAATRQETQYF. Written as DNA, the CDR3 is TGCAGTGCTGCCACCAGACAAGAGACCCAGTACTTC.

This clonotype has just a few counts. The chain employs TRBV13 and TRBJ2-7, with 12 bases that match TRBD2. Germline CDR1 PRHDT, CDR2 FYEKMQ (reference sequence). V lost 3 bases, J lost 6 bases, and 9 bases stayed unmatched. The CDR3 is 16 residues long. This CDR3 is CASSFRLAGDLGEQYF. The DNA of the CDR3 is TGTGCCAGCAGCTTTAGACTAGCGGGAGATTTGGGCGAGCAGTACTTC.

This clonotype was counted a few times. V and J are TRBV5-1 and TRBJ1-3; D ambiguous. Germline CDR1 SGHRS, CDR2 YFSETQ. Trimming pared 0 bases from V and 2 bases from J, leaving 9 bases between. The CDR3 is made up of 15 amino acids. The CDR3 spells CASSLAGDPGNTIYF. CDR3 coding DNA: TGCGCCAGCAGCTTGGCCGGTGACCCTGGAAACACCATATATTTT.

This clonotype was counted a few times. This rearrangement joins TRBV7-3 to TRBJ2-2; D remains unclear. V was cut by 1 base and J by 4 bases, with 7 bases left in between. The germline gives CDR1 SGHTA, CDR2 FQGTGA. This CDR3 spans 14 amino acids. The CDR3 DNA follows: TGTGCCAGCAGCTTAAATCCGCCCACCGGGGAGCTGTTTTTT. It specifies CASSLNPPTGELFF.

This clonotype was seen ten or more times. The chain employs TRBV30 and TRBJ2-7, with a possible D match to TRBD2 (6 bases). The length of the CDR3 is 10 residues. V shed 8 bases and J shed 4 bases, with 9 bases lying between them. Per germline, CDR1 GTSNPN and CDR2 SVGIG (reference sequence). CDR3 coding DNA: TGTGCCGCGGGGCAATACGAGCAGTACTTC. It encodes CAAGQYEQYF.

The table lists this clonotype with a few counts. The gene calls are TRBV4-2 and TRBJ2-1; 7 bases are shared with TRBD2. This CDR3 region has 15 residues. Trimming cost V 6 bases and J 5 bases; bases outside gene matches: 10. Germline CDR1 LGHNA, CDR2 YNFKEQ. The CDR3 loop reads CASRPTSDRNNEQFF. In nucleotides, the CDR3 is TGTGCCAGCAGGCCAACTAGCGACCGAAACAATGAGCAGTTCTTC.

This clonotype was seen a handful of times. A clone one base away is much larger, so this may be a read error. The chain links TRBV27 to TRBJ1-5; D perhaps matches TRBD1 (5 bases). Germline V CDR1 and CDR2: MNHEY, SMNVEV (reference sequence). This CDR3 has 13 amino acids. CDR3 in amino acids: CAGSFRGSMPQHF. The CDR3 coding sequence is TGTGCCGGCAGTTTTAGGGGTTCTATGCCCCAGCATTTT.

Note on this clonotype: A much bigger clone sits one base away, suggesting this may be a read error. The V and J genes are TRBV11-2 and TRBJ2-1, with D perhaps matching TRBD1 (6 bases). The CDR3 is 15 amino acids. Per the germline V gene, CDR1 is SGHAT and CDR2 is FQNNGV. CDR3: CAGSPQGIRSNEQFF. CDR3 coding DNA: TGTGCCGGCAGCCCCCAGGGGATTCGGAGCAATGAGCAGTTCTTC.

In this sample, this clonotype turned up many times. The rearrangement links TRBV7-2 to TRBJ2-4; D is unclear. The CDR3 runs to 14 residues. CDR1 and CDR2 (germline): SGHTA, FQGNSA. The V gene lost 6 bases and the J gene lost 0 bases, with 9 bases spanning the gap. The CDR3 DNA is TGTGCCAGCAGTCCCCAGGTAGCCAAAAACATTCAGTACTTC. It encodes CASSPQVAKNIQYF. Full variable domain (rest looked up from reference TRBV7-2 and TRBJ2-4): GAGVSQSPSNKVTEKGKDVELRCDPISGHTALYWYRQSLGQGLEFLIYFQGNSAPDKSGLPSDRFSAERTGGSVSTLTIQRTQQEDSAVYLCASSPQVAKNIQYFGAGTRLSVL.

This clonotype occurred many times. V usage is TRBV12-3 or TRBV12-4 and J usage is TRBJ2-3; TRBD2 matches at 13 bases. There are 17 residues in the CDR3. V shed 4 bases and J 5 bases; nucleotides not matched to a gene: 9. The CDR3: CASSSTQLAGGRDTQYF. CDR3 bases: TGTGCCAGCAGTTCCACCCAACTAGCGGGAGGGAGAGATACGCAGTATTTT.

By share, this clonotype ranks as medium-sized (0.01 to 0.1%). V usage is TRBV5-1 and J usage is TRBJ2-2; the D call may be TRBD1 or TRBD2 (6 bases each). V was cut by 3 bases and J by 2 bases, with 17 bases left in between. This CDR3 comprises 17 residues. CDR1 is SGHRS and CDR2 is YFSETQ in the germline V gene. CDR3: CASSWDGGTSNTGELFF. CDR3 DNA: TGCGCCAGCAGCTGGGACGGCGGGACATCCAACACCGGGGAGCTGTTTTTT.

The rearrangement joins TRBV7-3 to TRBJ2-7; tentatively, D is TRBD1 or TRBD2 (5 bases each). Per germline, CDR1 SGHTA and CDR2 FQGTGA. CDR3 size: 15 residues. V lost 6 bases to trimming and J lost 2 bases, with 17 bases between them. CDR3 in DNA: TGTGCCAGCAGTCTCCTGAGGGGTGAACCCTACGAGCAGTACTTC. Its protein is CASSLLRGEPYEQYF.

This clonotype was counted ten times or more. V and J are TRBV2 and TRBJ2-3, with D possibly being TRBD1 (5 bases). The CDR3 contains 14 residues. The V end lost 7 bases, the J end lost 1 base, and 12 bases lay between the germline ends. CDR1 and CDR2 (germline): SNHLY, FYNNEI. The CDR3 protein is CASNTGYGTDTQYF. In DNA form, the CDR3 reads TGTGCCAGCAACACAGGTTATGGCACAGATACGCAGTATTTT.

Note on this clonotype: With a much larger clone just one base away, this may be a read error. The chain is built from TRBV6-2 or TRBV6-3 and TRBJ2-2; 7 bases align to TRBD1. Germline CDR1 MNHEY, CDR2 SVGEGT. There are 13 residues in the CDR3. The CDR3, as DNA: TGTGCCGGCAGTGCATACAGGGGCGGGGAGCTGTTTTTT. Translating it yields CAGSAYRGGELFF.

The chain is built from TRBV29-1 and TRBJ1-2; D perhaps matches TRBD1 (6 bases). This CDR3 comprises 14 residues. The V end was cut by 4 bases, the J end by 3 bases, with 15 bases between. Per germline, CDR1 SQVTM and CDR2 ANQGSEA. The CDR3 sequence is CSVGIQGSYYGYTF. CDR3 nucleotide sequence: TGCAGCGTTGGCATCCAGGGGTCTTACTATGGCTACACCTTC. Full variable domain (rest looked up from reference TRBV29-1 and TRBJ1-2): SAVISQKPSRDICQRGTSLTIQCQVDSQVTMMFWYRQQPGQSLTLIATANQGSEATYESGFVIDKFPISRPNLTFSTLTVSNMSPEDSSIYLCSVGIQGSYYGYTFGSGTRLTVV.

This clonotype was seen a few times. The J gene is TRBJ2-7, the V gene TRBV27, with 11 bases lining up with TRBD2. This CDR3 has 16 amino acids. CDR1 is MNHEY and CDR2 is SMNVEV in the germline V gene (reference sequence). The ends lost 3 bases at V and 6 bases at J; junction bases unmatched: 10. CDR3: CASSFFGVAGGSEQYF. The CDR3 coding sequence is TGTGCCAGCAGTTTCTTCGGGGTAGCGGGAGGGAGCGAGCAGTACTTC.

The chain employs TRBV19 and TRBJ1-1; D is unresolved. Trimming cost V 8 bases and J 0 bases, with 10 bases left between them. Germline CDR1 and CDR2: LNHDA and SQIVND (reference sequence). The CDR3 consists of 13 residues. CDR3: CASSVGLNTEAFF. The CDR3 DNA follows: TGTGCCAGTTCGGTGGGGTTGAACACTGAAGCTTTCTTT.

This clonotype was observed at least ten times. V gene TRBV3-1 combines with J gene TRBJ2-7; 8 positions match TRBD2. The junction had 8 bases not matched to a gene; V was cut back by 8 bases and J by 5 bases. CDR1 LGHDT and CDR2 YNNKEL come from the germline V gene (reference sequence). This CDR3 region has 13 residues. Here the CDR3 reads CASSQRELDEQYF. CDR3 nucleotide sequence: TGTGCCAGCTCGCAGCGGGAGCTCGACGAGCAGTACTTC.